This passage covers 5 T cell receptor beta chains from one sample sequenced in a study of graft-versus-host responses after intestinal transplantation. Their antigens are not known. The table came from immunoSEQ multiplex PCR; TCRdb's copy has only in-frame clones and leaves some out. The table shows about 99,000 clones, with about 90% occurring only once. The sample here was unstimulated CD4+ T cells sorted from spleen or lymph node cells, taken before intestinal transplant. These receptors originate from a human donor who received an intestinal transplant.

The CDR3 bases are TGTGCTAGTGGTTTGGGGATCAGGGAGGAGACCCAGTACTTC. Translation: CASGLGIREETQYF. The chain combines TRBV12-5 with TRBJ2-5; the D call may be TRBD1 or TRBD2 (5 bases each). This CDR3 comprises 14 residues. Between the trimmed V and J ends, which lost 1 base and 5 bases, there was a span of 11 bases. The V gene's germline CDR1 is LGHNT and CDR2 FRNRAP.

Written as DNA, the CDR3 is TGTGCCAGTAGTCCCTGGGGAGGGGCGAACACTGAAGCTTTCTTT. This translates into CASSPWGGANTEAFF. The chain has TRBV19 and TRBJ1-1; D possibly corresponds to TRBD1 (5 bases). The germline V and J ends were trimmed by 5 bases and 1 base, with 14 bases remaining between them. CDR1 and CDR2 from the germline V gene are LNHDA and SQIVND (reference sequence). The CDR3 is made up of 15 amino acids.

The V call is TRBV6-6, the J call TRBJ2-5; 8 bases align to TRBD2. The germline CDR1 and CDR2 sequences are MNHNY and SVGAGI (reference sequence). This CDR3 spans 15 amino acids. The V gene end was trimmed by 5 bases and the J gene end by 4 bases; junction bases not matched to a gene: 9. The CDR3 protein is CASSIPSRGGETQYF. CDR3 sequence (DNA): TGTGCCAGCAGTATTCCGTCCCGGGGGGGAGAGACCCAGTACTTC.

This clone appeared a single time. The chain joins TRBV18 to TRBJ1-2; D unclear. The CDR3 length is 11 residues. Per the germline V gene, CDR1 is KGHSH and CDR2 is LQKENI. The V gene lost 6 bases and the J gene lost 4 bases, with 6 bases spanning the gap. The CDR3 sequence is CASSDGYGYTF. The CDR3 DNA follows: TGTGCCAGCTCCGATGGCTATGGCTACACCTTC.

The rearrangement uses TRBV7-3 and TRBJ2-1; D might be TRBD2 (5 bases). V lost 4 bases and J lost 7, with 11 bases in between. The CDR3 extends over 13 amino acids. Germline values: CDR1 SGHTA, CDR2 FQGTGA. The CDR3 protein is CASSSGGNNEQFF. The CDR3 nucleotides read TGTGCCAGCAGCTCAGGAGGAAATAATGAGCAGTTCTTC.